Shown below are 29 T cell receptor beta chains from a single sample sequenced in a study of CD8 T cells in Susac syndrome. An amount of RNA that ranged from roughly 0.45 to 1 ug was reverse transcribed with random hexamers. TCRdb ran MiXCR on the immunoSEQ multiplex PCR reads and lists one entry per CDR3 protein. The data show around 280,000 distinct CDR3 sequences, about 90% seen once. Sequences were obtained from CD4+ T cells from PBMCs. These receptors were collected from a human donor with multiple sclerosis.

This rearrangement joins TRBV14 to TRBJ1-2, with D possibly being TRBD1 (6 bases). Germline V gene sequence: CDR1 SGHDN, CDR2 FVKESK. V lost 8 bases and J lost 8, with 24 bases in between. CDR3 size: 15 residues. The CDR3 loop is CASGDRRGVAGGYTF. CDR3 DNA sequence: TGTGCCAGCGGAGACCGCAGGGGAGTAGCAGGAGGCTACACCTTC.

This clonotype was detected only once. The gene calls are TRBV2 and TRBJ2-3, with 9 bases aligning to TRBD2. This CDR3 spans 15 amino acids. Trimming cost V 8 bases and J 3 bases; bases outside gene matches: 9. Germline V gene sequence: CDR1 SNHLY, CDR2 FYNNEI. The CDR3 DNA reads TGTGCCAGCCTCCGGCTAGCGGGAATGACAGATACGCAGTATTTT. The encoded protein is CASLRLAGMTDTQYF.

This chain joins TRBV19 and TRBJ2-2; D may be TRBD2 (6 bases). This CDR3 spans 16 amino acids. Germline loops: CDR1 LNHDA, CDR2 SQIVND (reference sequence). Trimming removed 2 bases from V and 1 base from J, with 11 bases in between. DNA for the CDR3: TGTGCCAGTAGTATATGGGACTTCCAGAACACCGGGGAGCTGTTTTTT. Protein product: CASSIWDFQNTGELFF. The complete variable domain, with remaining parts taken from reference TRBV19 and TRBJ2-2, reads DGGITQSPKYLFRKEGQNVTLSCEQNLNHDAMYWYRQDPGQGLRLIYYSQIVNDFQKGDIAEGYSVSREKKESFPLTVTSAQKNPTAFYLCASSIWDFQNTGELFFGEGSRLTVL.

The sample holds one count of this clonotype. V and J are TRBV4-2 and TRBJ1-1; D is possibly TRBD1 (5 bases). V was trimmed by 0 bases and J by 2 bases, leaving 7 bases between them. The germline V gene encodes CDR1 LGHNA and CDR2 YNFKEQ. This CDR3 is 14 amino acids long. CDR3 sequence (DNA): TGTGCCAGCAGCCAAGATGGGGCTAACACTGAAGCTTTCTTT. Translation: CASSQDGANTEAFF.

The chain has TRBV12-3 or TRBV12-4 and TRBJ2-1; the D is unclear. The V end lost 3 bases, the J end lost 8 bases, and 11 bases lay between the germline ends. The length of the CDR3 is 13 residues. DNA of the CDR3: TGTGCCAGCAGTTTCTTACTCTCCCATGAGCAGTTCTTC. Amino acid sequence: CASSFLLSHEQFF.

This chain connects TRBV5-1 to TRBJ1-1, with D perhaps matching TRBD1 (5 bases). Per the germline V gene, CDR1 is SGHRS and CDR2 is YFSETQ. V lost 0 bases and J lost 2, with 11 bases in between. The CDR3 runs 15 residues. CDR3 bases: TGCGCCAGCAGCTTGGAGTGGGGCGGAAACACTGAAGCTTTCTTT. Translation: CASSLEWGGNTEAFF.

The CDR3 loop reads CASSYRDAVRREQYF. The CDR3, as DNA: TGTGCCAGCAGTTACAGGGACGCGGTCAGGCGCGAGCAGTACTTC. The chain uses TRBV7-9 and TRBJ2-7, with D perhaps TRBD1 (6 bases). The V end lost 6 bases, the J end lost 6 bases, and 21 bases lay between the germline ends. This CDR3 region has 15 residues. Germline CDR1 is SEHNR and CDR2 is FQNEAQ (reference sequence). The whole variable domain, filled in from reference TRBV7-9 and TRBJ2-7, reads DTGVSQNPRHKITKRGQNVTFRCDPISEHNRLYWYRQTLGQGPEFLTYFQNEAQLEKSRLLSDRFSAERPKGSFSTLEIQRTEQGDSAMYLCASSYRDAVRREQYFGPGTRLTVT.

The chain is built from TRBV20-1 and TRBJ2-5; D is undetermined. Germline CDR1 reads DFQATT; CDR2 reads SNEGSKA (reference sequence). V was trimmed by 6 bases and J by 1 base, leaving 18 bases between them. The CDR3 totals 15 residues. The chain's CDR3 is CSATRPESGQETQYF. CDR3 in DNA: TGCAGTGCCACAAGGCCCGAATCGGGCCAAGAGACCCAGTACTTC.

This sequence joins TRBV2 and TRBJ1-2; D might be TRBD1 (5 bases). This CDR3 is 13 amino acids long. Germline V gives CDR1 SNHLY, CDR2 FYNNEI. The germline V and J ends were trimmed by 4 bases and 4 bases, with 10 bases remaining between them. CDR3 nucleotide sequence: TGTGCCAGCAGTGTCAAGGGACCCTATGGCTACACCTTC. Its translation is CASSVKGPYGYTF.

The genes are TRBV6-5 and TRBJ1-2; D is possibly TRBD1 (6 bases). With 2 bases removed from V and 7 bases from J, the gap between germline ends came to 14 bases. The CDR3 extends over 14 amino acids. Germline CDR1 reads MNHEY; CDR2 reads SVGAGI. The CDR3 sequence: CASSYASGQTGYTF. CDR3 nucleotide sequence: TGTGCCAGCAGTTACGCCTCGGGACAAACTGGCTACACCTTC.

The J gene is TRBJ2-3, the V gene TRBV20-1; D is unclear. The V end lost 3 bases, the J end lost 0 bases, and 13 bases lay between the germline ends. Germline V gives CDR1 DFQATT, CDR2 SNEGSKA (reference sequence). The CDR3 is made up of 15 amino acids. CDR3 nucleotides: TGCAGTGCTAGGAAAAGGCTAGGTAGCACAGATACGCAGTATTTT. It codes for CSARKRLGSTDTQYF.

The chain links TRBV19 to TRBJ2-1, with D perhaps matching TRBD1 (6 bases). CDR3 length: 15 amino acids. Trimming removed 4 bases at V and 5 bases at J, with 15 bases between. The germline V gene has CDR1 LNHDA and CDR2 SQIVND (reference sequence). CDR3 protein: CASSKGRWGHNEQFF. In DNA, the CDR3 is TGTGCCAGTAGTAAGGGCAGATGGGGGCACAATGAGCAGTTCTTC.

This clonotype has a single count. The chain links TRBV6-5 to TRBJ1-6; D remains ambiguous. The germline V and J ends were trimmed by 0 bases and 7 bases, with 4 bases remaining between them. Looked up from germline, CDR1 is MNHEY and CDR2 is SVGAGI. The CDR3 has 13 residues. Here the CDR3 reads CASSYSWNSPLHF. CDR3 nucleotide sequence: TGTGCCAGCAGTTACTCTTGGAATTCACCCCTCCACTTT.

The V gene is TRBV7-2, the J gene TRBJ2-3, with 8 bases identical to TRBD2. This CDR3 is built from 16 residues. With V trimmed by 5 bases and J by 1 base, 8 bases remained unmatched. From germline, CDR1 is SGHTA and CDR2 FQGNSA. CDR3 DNA sequence: TGTGCCAGCAGCCAAACGGGGGGGCCAGGCACAGATACGCAGTATTTT. Amino acid sequence: CASSQTGGPGTDTQYF.

This clonotype was detected only once. The chain couples TRBV18 to TRBJ2-5; 12 bases align to TRBD2. With V trimmed by 6 bases and J by 4 bases, 9 bases remained unmatched. The CDR3 covers 16 residues. Germline loops: CDR1 KGHSH, CDR2 LQKENI. CDR3 region: CASSRTSGRYGETQYF. The CDR3 DNA reads as TGTGCCAGCTCGCGCACTAGCGGGAGGTATGGAGAGACCCAGTACTTC.

The V and J genes are TRBV10-3 and TRBJ1-1; D unclear. V was shortened by 6 bases and J by 3 bases, with 14 bases between the two germline ends. This CDR3 has 14 residues. Germline loops: CDR1 ENHRY, CDR2 SYGVKD. DNA of the CDR3: TGTGCCATCAGGACACACAAGATCGACACTGAAGCTTTCTTT. This translates into CAIRTHKIDTEAFF.

V and J are TRBV9 and TRBJ1-2; D is unclear. The germline V and J ends were trimmed by 2 bases and 4 bases, with 12 bases remaining between them. CDR3 length equals 14 residues. The V gene's germline CDR1 is SGDLS and CDR2 YYNGEE. CDR3 coding DNA: TGTGCCAGCAGCGTTTCCGGGTTGGGCTATGGCTACACCTTC. Protein sequence: CASSVSGLGYGYTF.

CDR3 sequence: CSVELDRNQPQHF. The CDR3 coding sequence is TGCAGCGTTGAGTTGGACCGCAATCAGCCCCAGCATTTT. The rearrangement links TRBV29-1 to TRBJ1-5, with D hard to call. The CDR3 sequence is 13 residues long. The V and J ends lost 3 bases and 2 bases respectively, with 8 bases between them. CDR1 is SQVTM, CDR2 ANQGSEA, per germline.

The gene calls are TRBV18 and TRBJ2-7; maybe TRBD2 (5 bases). Germline CDR1 KGHSH, CDR2 LQKENI. The CDR3 covers 15 residues. Trimming removed 4 bases at V and 5 bases at J, with 18 bases between. DNA for the CDR3: TGTGCCAGCTCACTCGGACTCGCGGAAGGTAACGAGCAGTACTTC. Translation: CASSLGLAEGNEQYF.

This sequence joins TRBV29-1 and TRBJ1-1; 8 bases map to TRBD1. This CDR3 is built from 13 residues. With 6 bases clipped from V and 4 bases from J, the junction kept 7 bases outside the gene matches. Looked up from germline, CDR1 is SQVTM and CDR2 is ANQGSEA. The CDR3 coding sequence is TGCAGCGTCGCACAGGGGGAGGGCACTGAAGCTTTCTTT. It codes for CSVAQGEGTEAFF.

The V call is TRBV6-5, the J call TRBJ2-7; D gene unclear. CDR1 and CDR2 (germline): MNHEY, SVGAGI. The CDR3 totals 15 residues. V was pared by 2 bases and J by 5 bases, with 16 bases between. Written as DNA, the CDR3 is TGTGCCAGCAGTTACATCTTGAGCAGTAGAAACGAGCAGTACTTC. Amino acids: CASSYILSSRNEQYF.

The rearrangement uses TRBV7-9 and TRBJ2-1; 7 positions agree with TRBD1. In germline, CDR1 is SEHNR, CDR2 FQNEAQ (reference sequence). The CDR3 sequence is 18 residues long. The J segment lost 4 bases and the V segment lost 5 bases, leaving 17 bases of the junction unmatched. CDR3 DNA sequence: TGTGCCAGCAGCCAGACTACAGCCCGGGACAGAAGTTACAATGAGCAGTTCTTC. Its translation is CASSQTTARDRSYNEQFF.

This chain joins TRBV7-2 and TRBJ1-1; no reliable D call. V lost 5 bases and J 6 bases, leaving 16 bases between the germline ends. There are 14 residues in the CDR3. Germline CDR1 is SGHTA and CDR2 is FQGNSA. The CDR3 loop reads CASSPDILVAEAFF. Here the CDR3 DNA reads TGTGCCAGCAGCCCTGACATACTTGTCGCTGAAGCTTTCTTT.

The chain joins TRBV6-1 to TRBJ2-7; 13 positions agree with TRBD2. Germline CDR1 and CDR2: MNHNS and SASEGT. This CDR3 has 13 residues. J was trimmed by 4 bases and V by 7 bases; bases with no gene match: 1. The CDR3 is CASKTSGGYEQYF. In DNA form, the CDR3 reads TGTGCCAGCAAGACTAGCGGGGGGTACGAGCAGTACTTC.

This sequence joins TRBV5-1 and TRBJ2-3, with D possibly TRBD1 on 5 matching bases. The CDR3 spans 14 residues. Trimming took 7 bases from V and 2 from J, leaving 14 bases between them. Germline CDR1 reads SGHRS; CDR2 reads YFSETQ. The CDR3 loop is CASGPSGATDTQYF. The CDR3 DNA follows: TGCGCCAGCGGCCCTAGTGGGGCCACAGATACGCAGTATTTT.

This chain connects TRBV20-1 to TRBJ1-5; D unresolved. Looked up from germline, CDR1 is DFQATT and CDR2 is SNEGSKA (reference sequence). With 3 bases removed from V and 5 bases from J, the gap between germline ends came to 5 bases. CDR3 length: 11 residues. CDR3 in amino acids: CSASSDQPQHF. The CDR3, as DNA: TGCAGTGCTAGCTCGGATCAGCCCCAGCATTTT.

V and J are TRBV3-1 and TRBJ2-1; D call uncertain. CDR1 is LGHDT, CDR2 YNNKEL, per germline (reference sequence). The CDR3 runs 15 residues. V lost 2 bases to trimming and J lost 4 bases, with 12 bases between them. The CDR3 DNA is TGTGCCAGCAGCCAATCTAATACCAGGTACAATGAGCAGTTCTTC. Amino acid sequence: CASSQSNTRYNEQFF.

This chain joins TRBV4-1 and TRBJ2-5; 14 bases map to TRBD2. CDR1 is MGHRA, CDR2 YSYEKL, per germline. Losses at the gene ends were 4 bases for V and 4 bases for J; bases not matched to a gene: 8. CDR3 size: 17 residues. For the CDR3, the DNA is TGCGCCAGCAGCCCGACGGGACTAGCGGGAGTGGGAGAGACCCAGTACTTC. Translating it yields CASSPTGLAGVGETQYF.

V gene TRBV10-3 combines with J gene TRBJ2-7, with 7 bases that match TRBD1. CDR1 is ENHRY, CDR2 SYGVKD, per germline. J lost 1 base, V lost 4 bases, and 13 bases had no gene match. The length of the CDR3 is 17 residues. CDR3 sequence reads: CAISGTGTLVLSYEQYF. CDR3 nucleotides: TGTGCCATCAGTGGGACAGGTACACTCGTCTTATCCTACGAGCAGTACTTC.